These 26 T cell receptor beta chains originate from one sample sequenced in a study of STAT3 mutations in large granular lymphocyte leukemia. Study-level points and caveats: At least one immunodominant TCR beta clonotype appeared in every T-cell large granular lymphocyte leukemia patient.

Their recognized antigens are unknown. Some clones are missing from TCRdb's copy, which holds only in-frame ones; the method was immunoSEQ multiplex PCR. The sample shows roughly 4,500 clones, about 64% of them seen only once. Sample: PBMCs. The receptors derive from a human donor with T large granular lymphocyte leukemia. Some clones in this sample may be carry-over from other donors' samples.

The chain carries TRBV5-1 and TRBJ2-5; no clear D. V was shortened by 4 bases and J by 4 bases, with 8 bases between the two germline ends. The germline V gene encodes CDR1 SGHRS and CDR2 YFSETQ. The CDR3 spans 12 residues. The CDR3 loop is CASSGSRETQYF. The CDR3 region has the DNA TGCGCCAGCAGCGGGTCACGAGAGACCCAGTACTTC. Drawing the rest from reference TRBV5-1 and TRBJ2-5, the complete variable domain is KAGVTQTPRYLIKTRGQQVTLSCSPISGHRSVSWYQQTPGQGLQFLFEYFSETQRNKGNFPGRFSGRQFSNSRSEMNVSTLELGDSALYLCASSGSRETQYFGPGTRLLVL.

By sample share, this clone is large. The V call is TRBV15, the J call TRBJ2-5; D uncertain. Germline-derived CDR1 and CDR2 are LNHNV and YYDKDF (reference sequence). CDR3 length: 13 amino acids. The ends were cut back, 3 bases at V and 7 bases at J, with 12 bases in the middle. The chain's CDR3 is CATSSRTWGTQYF. The DNA of the CDR3 is TGTGCCACCAGCAGCCGAACTTGGGGGACCCAGTACTTC.

The rearrangement uses TRBV29-1 and TRBJ1-2; 9 bases fit TRBD1. With 3 bases clipped from V and 6 bases from J, the junction kept 8 bases outside the gene matches. CDR3 size: 14 residues. Per germline, CDR1 SQVTM and CDR2 ANQGSEA. The CDR3 DNA reads as TGCAGCGTTGAGAGTCGGGACAGGGTAAATGGCTACACCTTC. Amino acids: CSVESRDRVNGYTF.

This clone is medium-sized in the sample. The genes are TRBV28 and TRBJ2-3; 15 positions agree with TRBD2. With V trimmed by 3 bases and J by 3 bases, 19 bases remained unmatched. The CDR3 is made up of 22 amino acids. Germline assignment: CDR1 MDHEN and CDR2 SYDVKM. The CDR3 loop is CASSFAPRAGTSGRRVTDTQYF. CDR3 sequence (DNA): TGTGCCAGCAGTTTCGCCCCGCGGGCCGGGACTAGCGGGAGGCGGGTTACAGATACGCAGTATTTT.

This clone was seen only once. One junction end disagrees with the germline gene, perhaps due to a read error. The V and J genes are TRBV7-9 and TRBJ2-3; TRBD2 is a possible D gene (5 bases). The CDR3 has 14 amino acids. Germline V gene lookup returns CDR1 SEHNR and CDR2 FQNEAQ (reference sequence). The CDR3 sequence: CASSLAAIVEGPTF. For the CDR3, the DNA is TGTGCCAGCAGCTTAGCGGCAATAGTTGAGGGCCCTACCTTT.

J is TRBJ2-7 and V is TRBV5-4; 7 positions match TRBD1. The CDR3 runs to 13 residues. Germline V lookup: CDR1 SGHNT, CDR2 YYREEE (reference sequence). V shed 1 base and J 5 bases; nucleotides not matched to a gene: 3. The CDR3 DNA follows: TGTGCCAGCAGCTTGAGAGGGGGCGACGAGCAGTACTTC. Translated, it gives CASSLRGGDEQYF. The whole variable domain, remainder taken from reference TRBV5-4 and TRBJ2-7, is ETGVTQSPTHLIKTRGQQVTLRCSSQSGHNTVSWYQQALGQGPQFIFQYYREEENGRGNFPPRFSGLQFPNYSSELNVNALELDDSALYLCASSLRGGDEQYFGPGTRLTVT.

This clone occurred once. The chain links TRBV18 to TRBJ1-4; possible D gene TRBD1, 5 bases. The germline CDR1 and CDR2 sequences are KGHSH and LQKENI. V was clipped by 2 bases and J by 4 bases, with 8 bases between them. CDR3 size: 14 residues. The CDR3 protein is CASSPTQGNEKLFF. CDR3 coding DNA: TGTGCCAGCTCACCAACCCAGGGTAATGAAAAACTGTTTTTT.

The rearrangement links TRBV5-1 to TRBJ1-2, with a possible D match to TRBD1 (6 bases). The germline V gene encodes CDR1 SGHRS and CDR2 YFSETQ. Trimming shortened V by 2 bases and J by 6 bases, and 17 bases separated the two germline ends. This CDR3 contains 15 residues. The DNA for the CDR3 is TGCGCCAGCAGCTTACCCGAACAGGGTATCGATGGCTACACCTTC. Translated, it gives CASSLPEQGIDGYTF. The complete variable domain, with remaining parts taken from reference TRBV5-1 and TRBJ1-2, reads KAGVTQTPRYLIKTRGQQVTLSCSPISGHRSVSWYQQTPGQGLQFLFEYFSETQRNKGNFPGRFSGRQFSNSRSEMNVSTLELGDSALYLCASSLPEQGIDGYTFGSGTRLTVV.

This clone occurred a few times. The rearrangement links TRBV7-9 to TRBJ1-1, with D unresolved. The germline V gene encodes CDR1 SEHNR and CDR2 FQNEAQ (reference sequence). The V gene lost 7 bases and the J gene lost 5 bases, with 14 bases spanning the gap. The length of the CDR3 is 13 residues. The DNA of the CDR3 is TGTGCCAGCATGACCCAGGAGTTGACTGAAGCTTTCTTT. Translation: CASMTQELTEAFF. Based on the CDR3 plus reference TRBV7-9 and TRBJ1-1, the full variable domain is DTGVSQNPRHKITKRGQNVTFRCDPISEHNRLYWYRQTLGQGPEFLTYFQNEAQLEKSRLLSDRFSAERPKGSFSTLEIQRTEQGDSAMYLCASMTQELTEAFFGQGTRLTVV.

V is TRBV6-6 and J is TRBJ2-1; tentative D call: TRBD2 (6 bases). V was trimmed by 0 bases and J by 6 bases, leaving 12 bases between them. This CDR3 comprises 15 residues. Germline V CDR1 and CDR2: MNHNY, SVGAGI (reference sequence). This CDR3 is CASSYSSSDGNEQFF. CDR3 coding DNA: TGTGCCAGCAGTTACTCGTCTAGCGACGGCAATGAGCAGTTCTTC.

Details on this clone: Different DNA sequences within this sample yield the same CDR3. V and J are TRBV30 and TRBJ2-5, with 7 bases identical to TRBD2. Germline-derived CDR1 and CDR2 are GTSNPN and SVGIG (reference sequence). This CDR3 spans 10 amino acids. Losses at the gene ends were 7 bases for V and 5 bases for J; bases not matched to a gene: 1. In nucleotides, the CDR3 is TGTGCCTCCGGGGGGGAGACCCAGTACTTC. It translates to CASGGETQYF.

This clone was seen more than once but under ten times. V gene TRBV5-1 combines with J gene TRBJ2-5; TRBD1 matches 8 bases. The CDR3 spans 15 residues. Per germline, CDR1 SGHRS and CDR2 YFSETQ. The V gene end was trimmed by 4 bases and the J gene end by 5 bases; junction bases not matched to a gene: 10. The CDR3 bases are TGCGCCAGCAGCAACGACAGGGGCTCTAGGGAGACCCAGTACTTC. As protein: CASSNDRGSRETQYF.

In regard to this clone: This specimen includes other DNA sequences encoding the same CDR3. The V gene is TRBV30, the J gene TRBJ2-7; no definite D call. Trimming shortened V by 0 bases and J by 6 bases, and 6 bases separated the two germline ends. CDR1 and CDR2 (germline): GTSNPN, SVGIG (reference sequence). The CDR3 has 11 residues. Written as DNA, the CDR3 is TGTGCCTGGAGTGTGGGCGGCGAGCAGTACTTC. This encodes CAWSVGGEQYF.

This sequence joins TRBV30 and TRBJ1-2, with a weak D call TRBD1 (5 bases). This CDR3 is built from 13 residues. CDR1 GTSNPN and CDR2 SVGIG come from the germline V gene (reference sequence). V shed 8 bases and J shed 5 bases, with 18 bases lying between them. CDR3 amino acids: CAGNLDRHYGYTF. As DNA, the CDR3 is TGTGCCGGGAACCTCGACAGACATTATGGCTACACCTTC.

The V call is TRBV5-4, the J call TRBJ1-2, with 7 bases fitting TRBD1. From germline, CDR1 is SGHNT and CDR2 YYREEE (reference sequence). The V segment lost 4 bases and the J segment 2 bases; nucleotides outside the gene matches: 8. CDR3 length: 15 residues. The CDR3 here is CASSPGTALNYGYTF. In nucleotides, the CDR3 is TGTGCCAGCAGCCCCGGGACAGCCTTAAACTATGGCTACACCTTC.

This sequence joins TRBV6-5 and TRBJ2-5; D unclear. This CDR3 region has 15 residues. Germline V CDR1 and CDR2: MNHEY, SVGAGI. Trimming left V 5 bases short and J 0 bases short, with 13 bases between. The chain's CDR3 is CASSVIHLNQETQYF. Here the CDR3 DNA reads TGTGCCAGCAGTGTCATCCACTTAAACCAAGAGACCCAGTACTTC.

V and J are TRBV30 and TRBJ1-5, with a weak D call TRBD1 (5 bases). Trimming pared 1 base from V and 9 bases from J, leaving 13 bases between. The CDR3 length is 13 residues. CDR1 and CDR2 (germline): GTSNPN, SVGIG (reference sequence). CDR3 amino acids: CAWSDGDWGPQHF. CDR3 DNA: TGTGCCTGGAGTGACGGGGACTGGGGGCCCCAGCATTTT. Combining the CDR3 with reference TRBV30 and TRBJ1-5 gives the whole variable domain SQTIHQWPATLVQPVGSPLSLECTVEGTSNPNLYWYRQAAGRGLQLLFYSVGIGQISSEVPQNLSASRPQDRQFILSSKKLLLSDSGFYLCAWSDGDWGPQHFGDGTRLSIL.

V usage is TRBV5-1 and J usage is TRBJ2-7, with D unresolved. V lost 4 bases and J lost 0, with 14 bases in between. The CDR3 covers 15 residues. Germline loops: CDR1 SGHRS, CDR2 YFSETQ. Here the CDR3 reads CASSPIPGSSYEQYF. The CDR3 region has the DNA TGCGCCAGCAGCCCGATACCGGGCAGCTCCTACGAGCAGTACTTC.

This chain joins TRBV30 and TRBJ2-7, with a tentative D call TRBD1 (5 bases). In germline, CDR1 is GTSNPN, CDR2 SVGIG (reference sequence). This CDR3 is 11 amino acids long. Between the trimmed V and J ends, which lost 4 bases and 12 bases, there was a span of 16 bases. CDR3 loop: CAWTGPDGRYF. In DNA, the CDR3 is TGTGCCTGGACAGGGCCTGATGGGCGGTACTTC.

J is TRBJ1-1 and V is TRBV30; TRBD1 agrees at 8 bases. V gave up 2 bases and J gave up 5 bases; unmatched junction bases: 4. This CDR3 spans 13 amino acids. Germline lookup yields CDR1 GTSNPN and CDR2 SVGIG (reference sequence). CDR3 sequence: CAWSLTGETEAFF. The CDR3 coding sequence is TGTGCCTGGAGTCTGACAGGGGAGACTGAAGCTTTCTTT.

The rearrangement links TRBV5-5 to TRBJ1-5; D may be TRBD1 (6 bases). The CDR3 consists of 17 residues. Germline loops: CDR1 SGHKS, CDR2 YYEKEE (reference sequence). V lost 4 bases to trimming and J lost 0 bases, with 17 bases between them. CDR3 nucleotide sequence: TGTGCCAGCAGCCCGAGGGCAGGGGCCCTTAGCAATCAGCCCCAGCATTTT. As protein: CASSPRAGALSNQPQHF.

This rearrangement joins TRBV4-2 to TRBJ2-7; D is possibly TRBD1 or TRBD2 (5 bases each). The CDR3 sequence is 15 residues long. The germline gives CDR1 LGHNA, CDR2 YNFKEQ. Trimming shortened V by 1 base and J by 2 bases, and 12 bases separated the two germline ends. The CDR3 sequence: CASSQVGDGTYEQYF. In DNA, the CDR3 is TGTGCCAGCAGCCAAGTAGGGGACGGGACCTACGAGCAGTACTTC.

This rearrangement joins TRBV11-2 to TRBJ1-2, with TRBD1 as a possible D gene (6 bases). This CDR3 is built from 16 residues. V lost 4 bases and J 2 bases, leaving 17 bases between the germline ends. Germline assignment: CDR1 SGHAT and CDR2 FQNNGV. In nucleotides, the CDR3 is TGTGCCAGCAGCTCAGCCGGGGGAGGGGGAAACTATGGCTACACCTTC. This translates into CASSSAGGGGNYGYTF.

CDR3 sequence: CSVGIPKAEAFF. For the CDR3, the DNA is TGCAGCGTTGGCATACCTAAGGCTGAAGCTTTCTTT. This chain links TRBV29-1 with TRBJ1-1, with no clear D. Germline V gene data show CDR1 as SQVTM and CDR2 as ANQGSEA. This CDR3 comprises 12 residues. V lost 4 bases and J 6 bases, leaving 12 bases between the germline ends.

The genes are TRBV5-4 and TRBJ2-3, with a tentative D call TRBD2 (5 bases). Germline assignment: CDR1 SGHNT and CDR2 YYREEE (reference sequence). Trimming removed 0 bases at V and 1 base at J, with 12 bases between. The CDR3 spans 16 residues. In DNA form, the CDR3 reads TGTGCCAGCAGCTTGGGGGTGTGGGGAGGCACAGATACGCAGTATTTT. It is translated as CASSLGVWGGTDTQYF.

The chain links TRBV30 to TRBJ1-4, with D perhaps TRBD1 (5 bases). Trimming left V 1 base short and J 0 bases short, with 9 bases between. Germline V CDR1 and CDR2: GTSNPN, SVGIG (reference sequence). The CDR3 is 15 amino acids. CDR3 in amino acids: CAWSARGATNEKLFF. The CDR3 bases are TGTGCCTGGAGTGCCCGGGGGGCAACTAATGAAAAACTGTTTTTT.